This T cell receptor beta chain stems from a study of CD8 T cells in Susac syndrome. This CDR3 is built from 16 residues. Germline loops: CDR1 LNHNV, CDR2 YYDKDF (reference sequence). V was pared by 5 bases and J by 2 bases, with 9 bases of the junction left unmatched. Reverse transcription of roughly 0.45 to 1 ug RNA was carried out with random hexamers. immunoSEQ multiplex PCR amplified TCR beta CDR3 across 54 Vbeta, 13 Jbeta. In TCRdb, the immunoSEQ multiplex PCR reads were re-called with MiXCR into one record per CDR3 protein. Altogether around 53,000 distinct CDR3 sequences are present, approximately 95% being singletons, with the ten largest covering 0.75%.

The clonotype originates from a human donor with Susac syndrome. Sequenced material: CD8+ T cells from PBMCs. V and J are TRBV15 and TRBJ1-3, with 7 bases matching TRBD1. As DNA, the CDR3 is TGTGCCACCAGCGGAAGACAGGGCGAAACTGGAAACACCATATATTTT. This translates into CATSGRQGETGNTIYF. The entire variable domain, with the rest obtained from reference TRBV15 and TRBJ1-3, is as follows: DAMVIQNPRYQVTQFGKPVTLSCSQTLNHNVMYWYQQKSSQAPKLLFHYYDKDFNNEADTPDNFQSRRPNTSFCFLDIRSPGLGDTAMYLCATSGRQGETGNTIYFGEGSWLTVV.